What follows are 15 T cell receptor beta chains derived from one specimen sequenced in a study of T-cell reconstitution after alpha-beta-depleted transplantation in children. For TCRbeta, the library was prepared with unique molecular identifiers. MiXCR, run by TCRdb on the PCR reads, gives a single entry per CDR3 protein. The sample has some 440,000 distinct CDR3 sequences; roughly 16% are singletons. The sample was PBMCs, mostly from graft donor cells, taken 360 days after TCRalphabeta/CD19-depleted stem cell transplant. These receptors all come from a boy in the first two years of life who had a stem cell transplant for Wiskott-Aldrich syndrome, so the T cells may come from the graft donor.

This clonotype came up a few times. The chain carries TRBV5-1 and TRBJ2-7; possibly TRBD2 for D (6 bases). CDR1 and CDR2 from the germline V gene are SGHRS and YFSETQ. The V gene lost 2 bases and the J gene lost 6 bases, with 9 bases spanning the gap. This CDR3 has 12 amino acids. CDR3 sequence (DNA): TGCGCCAGCAGCTTCAAGGGAGGCGAGCAGTACTTC. Amino acids: CASSFKGGEQYF. Together with reference TRBV5-1 and TRBJ2-7, the CDR3 gives the full variable domain: KAGVTQTPRYLIKTRGQQVTLSCSPISGHRSVSWYQQTPGQGLQFLFEYFSETQRNKGNFPGRFSGRQFSNSRSEMNVSTLELGDSALYLCASSFKGGEQYFGPGTRLTVT.

This sequence joins TRBV12-3 or TRBV12-4 and TRBJ2-7; 7 nucleotides agree with TRBD1. J was trimmed by 6 bases and V by 8 bases; bases with no gene match: 22. There are 17 residues in the CDR3. As DNA, the CDR3 is TGTGCCAGCTCCCTCAAGACTAAGGGGGCAGCTTTTGGCGAGCAGTACTTC. Its protein product is CASSLKTKGAAFGEQYF.

At least ten counts were recorded for this clonotype. The chain carries TRBV10-2 and TRBJ2-7; 10 bases match TRBD2. CDR1 and CDR2 from the germline V gene are WSHSY and SAAADI. CDR3 length equals 14 residues. Losses at the gene ends were 6 bases for V and 6 bases for J; bases not matched to a gene: 8. This chain's CDR3 is CASSSSGSFSEQYF. CDR3 DNA: TGCGCCAGCAGCTCTAGCGGGAGCTTTAGCGAGCAGTACTTC.

The V call is TRBV12-3 or TRBV12-4, the J call TRBJ2-7; D perhaps matches TRBD1 (6 bases). CDR3 length equals 15 residues. Trimming stripped 7 bases from V and 4 bases from J, with 20 bases between. CDR3 nucleotide sequence: TGTGCCAGCACCGTTTCCGGGACACCACCTTACGAGCAGTACTTC. It yields the protein CASTVSGTPPYEQYF.

This clonotype was observed a few times. The chain combines TRBV24-1 with TRBJ1-2; no definite D call. Per germline, CDR1 KGHDR and CDR2 SFDVKD. With 3 bases removed from V and 0 bases from J, the gap between germline ends came to 10 bases. The CDR3 is 15 residues long. The CDR3 is CATSDVKGPNYGYTF. As DNA, the CDR3 is TGTGCCACCAGTGATGTGAAGGGTCCTAACTATGGCTACACCTTC.

This clonotype was recorded only once. The rearrangement links TRBV29-1 to TRBJ1-1; D may be TRBD1 (5 bases). The germline CDR1 and CDR2 sequences are SQVTM and ANQGSEA. V gave up 4 bases and J gave up 1 base, with 16 bases separating them. The CDR3 runs to 15 residues. The CDR3 sequence is CSVVIMGTGNTEAFF. The CDR3 nucleotides read TGCAGCGTTGTGATTATGGGAACAGGGAACACTGAAGCTTTCTTT.

The CDR3 coding sequence is TGTGCCACCAGCAGATCCCGGGACTCCTACACCGGGGAGCTGTTTTTT. Translation: CATSRSRDSYTGELFF. This rearrangement joins TRBV15 to TRBJ2-2; D might be TRBD2 (6 bases). The CDR3 is 16 residues long. V shed 2 bases and J shed 3 bases, with 13 bases lying between them. Per the germline V gene, CDR1 is LNHNV and CDR2 is YYDKDF (reference sequence).

The CDR3 coding sequence is TGCGCCAGCAGCTTGGAGGCGGGGCGGACAGGTGGGCAGTTCTTC. Translation: CASSLEAGRTGGQFF. This rearrangement joins TRBV5-1 to TRBJ2-1; D is perhaps TRBD1 (7 bases). Deletions cut 0 bases from V and 12 bases from J, with 19 bases between. Germline V gene sequence: CDR1 SGHRS, CDR2 YFSETQ. There are 15 residues in the CDR3.

The chain uses TRBV5-1 and TRBJ2-1, with a tentative D call TRBD2 (5 bases). This CDR3 comprises 15 residues. The V gene lost 4 bases and the J gene lost 0 bases, with 11 bases spanning the gap. Germline-derived CDR1 and CDR2 are SGHRS and YFSETQ. CDR3 DNA: TGCGCCAGCAGCACGGACTTTCCCTCCTACAATGAGCAGTTCTTC. Protein sequence: CASSTDFPSYNEQFF.

The chain employs TRBV5-1 and TRBJ2-3; 13 positions match TRBD2. The CDR3 is 16 residues long. The trim removed 4 bases at V and 4 bases at J, leaving 6 bases unmatched. The germline V gene encodes CDR1 SGHRS and CDR2 YFSETQ. CDR3 amino acids: CASSTRTSGGADTQYF. The CDR3 DNA reads as TGCGCCAGCAGCACCCGGACTAGCGGGGGCGCAGATACGCAGTATTTT.

This clonotype has a handful of counts. The J gene is TRBJ2-5, the V gene TRBV20-1; no reliable D call. Looked up from germline, CDR1 is DFQATT and CDR2 is SNEGSKA (reference sequence). The CDR3 loop spans 14 amino acids. Trimming took 6 bases from V and 4 from J, leaving 18 bases between them. CDR3 amino acids: CSALHYPRIETQYF. CDR3 nucleotide sequence: TGCAGTGCCCTCCATTACCCTCGGATAGAGACCCAGTACTTC.

The genes are TRBV4-2 and TRBJ2-2; 8 bases are a match to TRBD1. In germline, CDR1 is LGHNA, CDR2 YNFKEQ. This CDR3 has 15 residues. The junction had 5 bases not matched to a gene; V was cut back by 4 bases and J by 4 bases. The CDR3 DNA sequence: TGTGCCAGCAGCCCCATTGGGACAGGCACCGGGGAGCTGTTTTTT. It encodes CASSPIGTGTGELFF.

The chain is built from TRBV12-5 and TRBJ2-1; 12 nucleotides line up with TRBD2. This CDR3 contains 17 residues. Germline-derived CDR1 and CDR2 are LGHNT and FRNRAP. J lost 4 bases, V lost 2 bases, and 6 bases had no gene match. CDR3 protein: CASGLPASGRVYNEQFF. DNA of the CDR3: TGTGCTAGTGGTTTGCCCGCTAGCGGGAGGGTTTACAATGAGCAGTTCTTC.

This clonotype was recorded a few times. The V call is TRBV29-1, the J call TRBJ2-7; 10 bases map to TRBD2. Germline trimming cut 5 bases from V and 4 bases from J; bases unmatched to any gene: 8. The CDR3 is 14 residues long. Per germline, CDR1 SQVTM and CDR2 ANQGSEA. The CDR3, as DNA: TGCAGCGTTCGAACGCTAGCGGGAGAGTACGAGCAGTACTTC. Translation: CSVRTLAGEYEQYF.

The chain carries TRBV7-6 and TRBJ2-3; the match to TRBD1 covers 10 bases. Germline-derived CDR1 and CDR2 are SGHVS and FNYEAQ. V lost 2 bases, J lost 3 bases, and 5 bases stayed unmatched. The CDR3 spans 16 residues. CDR3 protein: CASSLYLGQGTDTQYF. The DNA of the CDR3 is TGTGCCAGCAGCTTATATCTGGGACAGGGGACAGATACGCAGTATTTT.